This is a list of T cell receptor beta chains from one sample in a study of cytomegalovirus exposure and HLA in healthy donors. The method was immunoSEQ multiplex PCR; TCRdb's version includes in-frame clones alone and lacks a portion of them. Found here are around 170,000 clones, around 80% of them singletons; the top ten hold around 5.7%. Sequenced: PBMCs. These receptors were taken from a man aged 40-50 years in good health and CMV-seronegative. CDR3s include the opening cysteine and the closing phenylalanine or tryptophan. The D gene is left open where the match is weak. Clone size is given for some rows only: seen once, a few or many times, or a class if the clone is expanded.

CASSFRGAEETQYF | TGTGCCAGCAGCTTCCGGGGGGCCGAAGAGACCCAGTACTTC | NA | NA | TRBJ2-5 | TRBV7-8 | 14
CASTAGTNTGELFF | TGTGCCAGCACAGCTGGGACAAACACCGGGGAGCTGTTTTTT | NA | NA | TRBJ2-2 | TRBV6-1 | 14
CASSDREGVDTEAFF | TGTGCCAGCAGTGACAGGGAGGGGGTGGACACTGAAGCTTTCTTT | once | NA | TRBJ1-1 | TRBV2 | 15
CASNGGITDTQYF | TGTGCCAGCAATGGCGGAATCACAGATACGCAGTATTTT | NA | NA | TRBJ2-3 | TRBV7-2 | 13
CASTGLSSGNTIYF | TGTGCCAGCACAGGGCTTTCCTCTGGAAACACCATATATTTT | few | NA | TRBJ1-3 | TRBV6-6 | 14
CASSLAATSYNEQFF | TGTGCCAGCAGCTTAGCGGCAACCTCCTACAATGAGCAGTTCTTC | NA | NA | TRBJ2-1 | TRBV5-4 | 15
CASSIVGRGSNQPQHF | TGTGCCAGTAGTATAGTTGGCAGGGGAAGCAATCAGCCCCAGCATTTT | NA | NA | TRBJ1-5 | TRBV19 | 16
CATSDRDGYTF | TGTGCCACCTCAGACAGGGATGGCTACACCTTC | NA | TRBD1 | TRBJ1-2 | TRBV6-5 | 11
CASIARGSMNTEAFF | TGTGCCAGTATTGCAAGGGGCTCGATGAACACTGAAGCTTTCTTT | NA | NA | TRBJ1-1 | TRBV19 | 15
CASSQVGQGANEQFF | TGCGCCAGCAGCCAAGTGGGACAGGGGGCCAATGAGCAGTTCTTC | NA | TRBD1 | TRBJ2-1 | TRBV4-3 | 15
CATSRELAGGSNTQYF | TGTGCCACCAGCAGGGAACTAGCGGGAGGATCAAATACGCAGTATTTT | NA | TRBD2 | TRBJ2-3 | TRBV15 | 16
CASQVDRGGPQHF | TGTGCCAGCCAAGTCGACAGGGGAGGGCCCCAGCATTTT | NA | TRBD1 | TRBJ1-5 | TRBV6-4 | 13
CASSSGLTKRGYTF | TGTGCCAGCAGCTCGGGACTCACAAAAAGAGGCTACACCTTC | NA | NA | TRBJ1-2 | TRBV5-5 | 14
CASSLWGGSYNEQFF | TGTGCCAGCAGTTTATGGGGCGGCTCCTACAATGAGCAGTTCTTC | NA | NA | TRBJ2-1 | TRBV27 | 15
CASSGQGAGEAFF | TGTGCCAGCAGTGGACAGGGGGCGGGTGAAGCTTTCTTT | NA | TRBD1 | TRBJ1-1 | TRBV6-6 | 13
CASSLARLAGGRNEQFF | TGTGCCAGCAGCTTAGCCAGACTAGCGGGAGGTCGGAATGAGCAGTTCTTC | NA | TRBD2 | TRBJ2-1 | TRBV7-6 | 17
CASSYSPGVTEAFF | TGTGCCAGCAGTTACTCACCGGGGGTCACTGAAGCTTTCTTT | NA | NA | TRBJ1-1 | TRBV6-5 | 14
CASSQGGQYTDTQYF | TGTGCCAGCTCACAAGGGGGACAGTACACAGATACGCAGTATTTT | NA | TRBD1 | TRBJ2-3 | TRBV18 | 15
CATSRDRLAGGLETQYF | TGTGCCACCAGCAGAGATCGCCTAGCGGGAGGGTTGGAGACCCAGTACTTC | NA | TRBD2 | TRBJ2-5 | TRBV15 | 17
CASSRSSGRLNEQFF | TGCGCCAGCAGCCGTTCTAGCGGGAGGCTGAATGAGCAGTTCTTC | NA | TRBD2 | TRBJ2-1 | TRBV4-1 | 15